This entry features one T cell receptor (beta chain) sequence. The length of the CDR3 is 13 residues. The ends were cut back, 2 bases at V and 4 bases at J, with 7 bases in the middle. The sample belongs to a study of blood T cell repertoires in COVID-19. Study in general: The United States, Italy and Spain were the sources of the acute and convalescent COVID-19 samples. Sample material is recorded as cDNA or gDNA derived from T cells, B-cell-depleted T cells, or PBMCs.

Original handling: From reference gene primer amplification, estimates of nucleated cell counts were derived. Profiled with immunoSEQ multiplex PCR; TCRdb holds only in-frame clones, not every one. V and J calls and clone size are copied from that table; D and trimming were computed from the DNA. The table shows roughly 84,000 clones, with 80% occurring only once. The TCR sequence derives from a woman aged 40 to 50 with active or convalescent COVID-19. This sequence joins TRBV12-3 or TRBV12-4 and TRBJ2-3; D is perhaps TRBD1 (5 bases). The sample was peripheral blood. The CDR3 DNA reads as TGTGCCAGCAGTTTATTAGGGGCAGATACGCAGTATTTT. Protein product: CASSLLGADTQYF.